The clone carrying this TCR delta chain was seen a few times. Its antigen remains unknown. The sample comes from a study of Vδ1+ human thymocytes. Study-wide results and caveats: The authors advised highly purified populations and single-cell validation. Despite high sort purity, roughly a fifth of thymic T cell receptor delta sequences were Vdelta2. Thymic TRG and TRD repertoires appeared highly polyclonal, with Gaussian CDR3 length distributions.

After alphabeta T cell depletion, CD3+ Vdelta1+ Vdelta2- thymocytes were sorted. Vdelta1+ thymocyte sorts reached between roughly 97% and 99.6% purity. Germline loops: CDR1 TSWWSYY, CDR2 QGS. V was clipped by 2 bases and J by 11 bases, with 42 bases between them. The CDR3 totals 22 residues. Sequences come from RNA converted to cDNA by reverse transcription. CDR3 amplicons came from multiplex PCR with pooled V-gene forward and constant-region reverse primers. TCRdb repeated clone calling on the multiplex PCR reads with CATT. The table records roughly 50,000 delta-chain clones, about 16% of them present only once.

The origin of this receptor is a boy younger than two who had congenital heart surgery. What was sequenced was Vdelta1+ gamma-delta thymocytes from the thymus. As to subset: FACS-sorted CD3+ TCRalphabeta- TCRVdelta1+ TCRVdelta2- thymocytes. This sequence joins TRDV1 and TRDJ1, with D maybe TRDD3 (9 bases). The CDR3 sequence: CALGESSYIVTELGDDPGGLIF. The CDR3 region has the DNA TGTGCTCTTGGGGAATCTTCCTACATTGTTACGGAGCTGGGGGATGATCCGGGTGGGCTCATCTTT.